The subject of this entry is one T cell receptor beta chain. What it binds is not known. The entry originates in a study of T cell repertoires in cytomegalovirus infection. TCRdb analysed the reads with MiXCR anew, one entry per CDR3 protein. The table shows 69,000 or so distinct CDR3 sequences, with about 26% occurring only once. The sequence was obtained from a human donor in good health (CMV status not recorded). Some clones in this sample may be carry-over from other donors' samples. The sample was CD8+ T cells from cultured PBMCs, taken from culture after CMV antigen stimulation.

CDR3 residues: CASSYGGAGANVLTF. The CDR3 DNA sequence: TGTGCCAGCAGTTACGGCGGGGCTGGGGCCAACGTCCTGACTTTC. V usage is TRBV12-3 or TRBV12-4 and J usage is TRBJ2-6; a possible D gene is TRBD2 (6 bases). This CDR3 is built from 15 residues. The V gene lost 4 bases and the J gene lost 2 bases, with 9 bases spanning the gap.